A selection of T cell receptor beta chains follows, all from one sample in a study of post-analysis software for immune sequencing data. From the PCR reads, TCRdb called clonotypes with MiXCR, one entry per CDR3 protein. The table records around 250,000 distinct CDR3 sequences, 36% of them present only once. Sequencing input: blood. All receptors derive from a girl aged 5-17 years with multiple sclerosis. Both conserved end residues are part of each CDR3. The D gene is left open where the match is weak. Size is stated for part of the rows, as once, few or many counts, or as a class when the clone is expanded.

J,V,D,size,length,CDR3
TRBJ1-1,TRBV15,-,-,14,CATSRDGLNTEAFF
TRBJ2-1,TRBV12-3/TRBV12-4,TRBD2,-,16,CASSLSGRAGDDEQFF
TRBJ2-1,TRBV19,TRBD2,few,15,CASSIGGTRYNEQFF
TRBJ1-2,TRBV29-1,-,many,13,CSVEVFGGNGYTF
TRBJ2-5,TRBV14,-,few,15,CASSQEAGPQETQYF
TRBJ1-1,TRBV20-1,-,many,12,CSARTGNTEAFF
TRBJ2-5,TRBV12-3/TRBV12-4,-,once,13,CASSLVDGETQYF
TRBJ1-5,TRBV20-1,-,-,13,CSASEGMDQPQHF
TRBJ2-1,TRBV6-2/TRBV6-3,-,few,14,CASSYSTSSHEQFF
TRBJ2-1,TRBV14,TRBD2,few,16,CASSQELGLAGNEQFF
TRBJ2-5,TRBV20-1,-,-,12,CSASGLIETQYF
TRBJ1-1,TRBV27,-,few,13,CASSFWGDTEAFF
TRBJ2-2,TRBV27,TRBD1,few,17,CASSRQPQTGNFGELFF
TRBJ2-1,TRBV2,-,-,15,CANPDGALSYNEQFF
TRBJ1-4,TRBV7-2,-,-,14,CASSLNRHREKRFF
TRBJ1-1,TRBV6-5,-,many,17,CASSYVWSRGLNTEAFF
TRBJ2-5,TRBV7-8,-,many,15,CASSPFRQRSQTQYF
TRBJ2-2,TRBV28,TRBD1,-,14,CASRHRGHTGELFF
TRBJ2-1,TRBV11-2,TRBD2,-,16,CASSLDPSGGDDEQFF
TRBJ1-2,TRBV19,-,-,14,CASSIAGAAYGYTF
TRBJ2-3,TRBV12-3/TRBV12-4,TRBD2,many,18,CASSFSPGVAGPTDTQYF
TRBJ2-5,TRBV29-1,TRBD1,many,13,CSVTPTGGETQYF
TRBJ1-5,TRBV6-6,-,many,13,CASQGNDNQPQHF
TRBJ2-6,TRBV4-1,-,many,16,CASSLNSGSGANVLTF
TRBJ1-2,TRBV7-9,-,-,12,CASSVGEYGYTF